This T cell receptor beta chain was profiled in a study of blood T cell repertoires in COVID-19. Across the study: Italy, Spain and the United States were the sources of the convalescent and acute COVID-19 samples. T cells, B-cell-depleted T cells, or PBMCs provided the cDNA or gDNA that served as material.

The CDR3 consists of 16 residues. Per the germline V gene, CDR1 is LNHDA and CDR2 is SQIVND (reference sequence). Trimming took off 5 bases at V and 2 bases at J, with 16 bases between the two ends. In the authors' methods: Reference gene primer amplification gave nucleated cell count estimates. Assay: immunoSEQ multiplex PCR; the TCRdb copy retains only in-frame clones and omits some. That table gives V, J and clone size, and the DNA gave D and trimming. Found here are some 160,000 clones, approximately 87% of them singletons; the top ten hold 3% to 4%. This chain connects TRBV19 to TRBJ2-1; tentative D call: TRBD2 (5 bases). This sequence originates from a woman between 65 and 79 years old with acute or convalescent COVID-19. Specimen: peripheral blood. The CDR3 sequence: CASSPGLAGPYNEQFF. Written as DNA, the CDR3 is TGTGCCAGTAGTCCTGGTCTAGCAGGCCCCTACAATGAGCAGTTCTTC. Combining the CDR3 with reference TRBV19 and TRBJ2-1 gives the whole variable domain DGGITQSPKYLFRKEGQNVTLSCEQNLNHDAMYWYRQDPGQGLRLIYYSQIVNDFQKGDIAEGYSVSREKKESFPLTVTSAQKNPTAFYLCASSPGLAGPYNEQFFGPGTRLTVL.